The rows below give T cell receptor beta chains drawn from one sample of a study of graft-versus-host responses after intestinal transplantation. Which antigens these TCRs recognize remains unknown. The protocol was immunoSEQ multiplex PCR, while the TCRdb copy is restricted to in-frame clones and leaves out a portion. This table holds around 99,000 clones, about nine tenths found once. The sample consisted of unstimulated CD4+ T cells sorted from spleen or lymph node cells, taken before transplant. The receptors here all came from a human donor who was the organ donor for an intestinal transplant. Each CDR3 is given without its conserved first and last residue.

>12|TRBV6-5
ASRRQGNTGELF
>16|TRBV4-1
ASSQVQPGLGATDTQY
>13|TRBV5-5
ASSQRTGVDQPQH
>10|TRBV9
ASAGRDEKLF
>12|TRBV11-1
ASSLGQGNYGYT
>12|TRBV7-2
ASSWTSGAYEQY
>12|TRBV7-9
ASSRRDGSYEQY
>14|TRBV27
ASSSLVSGGLNEQF
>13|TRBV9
ASSGRKRGGDTQY
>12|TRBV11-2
ASSLTTANTEAF
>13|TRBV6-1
ASSESGGGTQPQH
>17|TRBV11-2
ASSAPGTSGRSVTDTQY
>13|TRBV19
ASSMGQGFNQPQH
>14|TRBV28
ASSSWADSASYEQY
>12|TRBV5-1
ASSLVGNYNEQF
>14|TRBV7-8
ASSSGPGSYGNIQY
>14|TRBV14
ASSQVSGTGREKLF
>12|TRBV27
ASTPDWGNQPQH
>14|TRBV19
ASSAAGTSGGHKQF
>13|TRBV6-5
ASSSRSSHVTEAF
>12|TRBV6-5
ASSYVGQGRGQF
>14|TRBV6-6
ASSKGTSGTYNEQF
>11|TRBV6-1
ASSEGQGGEAF
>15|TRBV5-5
ASSLGGGTGVPYEQY
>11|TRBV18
ASSPGTGSGYT
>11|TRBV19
ASRNEGLETQY
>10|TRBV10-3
ASSTVEETQY
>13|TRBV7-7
ASSKTGINTGELF